The entry that follows covers one TCR beta chain sequence. A J-beta primer mix and a sample-barcoded 5' primer were used in a second PCR of about 7 to 12 cycles. From the 5' RACE reads, TCRdb called clonotypes with MiXCR, one entry per CDR3 protein. Of around 780,000 distinct CDR3 sequences in the sample, about a quarter are singletons; the top ten hold roughly 3.1%. This sample stems from a study of blood T cells in healthy people across ages. In terms of origin and age, donors were healthy Caucasian individuals from Russia aged roughly 6 to 100. This CDR3 has 16 amino acids. V lost 2 bases and J 5 bases, leaving 17 bases between the germline ends. These data also formed part of another study, on T cells of mothers and their children. That work adds: Inherited differences only slightly affect thymic shaping of TCR recombination output.

This sequence joins TRBV12-3 or TRBV12-4 and TRBJ2-3; D possibly matches TRBD1 or TRBD2 (5 bases each). The sample comprised blood. This TCR derives from a boy younger than 18 in good health. Written as DNA, the CDR3 is TGTGCCAGCAGTTTATGGACAACCCCCGGGGAAGATACGCAGTATTTT. Translated: CASSLWTTPGEDTQYF.